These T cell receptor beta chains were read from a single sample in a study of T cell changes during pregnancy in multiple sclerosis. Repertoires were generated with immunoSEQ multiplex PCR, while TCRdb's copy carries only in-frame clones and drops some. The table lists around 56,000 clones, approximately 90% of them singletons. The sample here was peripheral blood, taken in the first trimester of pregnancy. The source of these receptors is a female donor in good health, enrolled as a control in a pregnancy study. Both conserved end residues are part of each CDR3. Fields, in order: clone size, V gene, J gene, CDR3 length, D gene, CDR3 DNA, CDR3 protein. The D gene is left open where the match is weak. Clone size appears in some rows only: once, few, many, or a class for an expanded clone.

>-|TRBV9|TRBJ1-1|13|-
TGTGCCAGCAGCGTAGACAGGAACACTGAAGCTTTCTTT
CASSVDRNTEAFF
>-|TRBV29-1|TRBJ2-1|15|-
TGCAGCGTTGCGTCGGGAGCAAGCCTGGGTAATGAGCAGTTCTTC
CSVASGASLGNEQFF
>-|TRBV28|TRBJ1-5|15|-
TGTGCCAGCAGCGCGCTAGGGGGAAGCAATCAGCCCCAGCATTTT
CASSALGGSNQPQHF
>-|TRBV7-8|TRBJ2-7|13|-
TGTGCCAGCAGCTCCGGGAGATCCAACGAGCAGTACTTC
CASSSGRSNEQYF
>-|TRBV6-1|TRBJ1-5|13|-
TGTGCCAGCAGTGAAAGGGAGAACCAGCCCCAGCATTTT
CASSERENQPQHF
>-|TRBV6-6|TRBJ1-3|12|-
TGTGCCAGCACCGAAGCCAGAAACACCATATATTTT
CASTEARNTIYF
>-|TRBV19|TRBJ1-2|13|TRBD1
TGTGCCAGTAGTATGGGACAGGGGACCGGCTACACCTTC
CASSMGQGTGYTF
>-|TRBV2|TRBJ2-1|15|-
TGTGCCACAAAAAGGGGGGGGCTTTCGGGGAATGAGCAGTTCTTC
CATKRGGLSGNEQFF
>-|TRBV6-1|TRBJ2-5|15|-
TGTGCCAGCAGTTTAGGGAGTAGTTTGGCGGAGACCCAGTACTTC
CASSLGSSLAETQYF
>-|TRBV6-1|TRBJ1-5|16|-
TGTGCCAGCAGTGAAAGTAGTCAGGTGAGCAATCAGCCCCAGCATTTT
CASSESSQVSNQPQHF
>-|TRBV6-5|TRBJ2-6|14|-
TGTGCCAGCAGTTCGAGCTCTGGGGCCAACGTCCTGACTTTC
CASSSSSGANVLTF
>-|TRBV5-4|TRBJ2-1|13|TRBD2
TGTGCCAGCAGCTTGTTTGGGCGGGAGGAGCAGTTCTTC
CASSLFGREEQFF
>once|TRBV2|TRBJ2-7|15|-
TGTGCCAGCAGTGGCTTGGACAGAAACTCCTACGAGCAGTACTTC
CASSGLDRNSYEQYF
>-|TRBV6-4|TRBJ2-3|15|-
TGTGCCAGCAGTGACGGAGCGGGTTCGGTAAATACGCAGTATTTT
CASSDGAGSVNTQYF
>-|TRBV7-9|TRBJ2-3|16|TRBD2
TGTGCCAGCAGCTTAGCCGGGACTAGAAATATAGATACGCAGTATTTT
CASSLAGTRNIDTQYF
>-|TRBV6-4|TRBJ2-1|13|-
TGTGCCAGCAGTGAAATTCTCAGCAATGAGCAGTTCTTC
CASSEILSNEQFF
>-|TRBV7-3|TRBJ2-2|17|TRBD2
TGTGCCAGCAGCTATAGAGCGGGGGCGTCCAACACCGGGGAGCTGTTTTTT
CASSYRAGASNTGELFF
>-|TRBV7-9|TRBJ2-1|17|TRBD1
TGTGCCAGCAGCTTAAGCAAGGGACAGGGGGCGATAAATGAGCAGTTCTTC
CASSLSKGQGAINEQFF
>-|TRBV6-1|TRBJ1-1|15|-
TGTGCCAGCAGTGAAGCGGGGCAGGGCGGCACTGAAGCTTTCTTT
CASSEAGQGGTEAFF
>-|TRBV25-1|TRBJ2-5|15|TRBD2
TGTGCCAGCAGGATAGCGGGGGGCATCCAAGAGACCCAGTACTTC
CASRIAGGIQETQYF
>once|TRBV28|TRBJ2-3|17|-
TGTGCCAGCAGTATCCCGAACCTTCCGGGGAGCGCAGATACGCAGTATTTT
CASSIPNLPGSADTQYF
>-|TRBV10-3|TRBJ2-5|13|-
TGTGCCATCAGTGATGACAGACGAGAGACCCAGTACTTC
CAISDDRRETQYF
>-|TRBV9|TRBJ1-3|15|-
TGTGCCAGCAGCCCTAGATCCGGATCTGGAAACACCATATATTTT
CASSPRSGSGNTIYF
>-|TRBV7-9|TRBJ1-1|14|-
TGTGCCAGCAGCTTAAGCGAAGGGAACACTGAAGCTTTCTTT
CASSLSEGNTEAFF
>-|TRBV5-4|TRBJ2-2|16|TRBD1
TGTGCCAGCAGCCTCGGACAGGGGGCGCGGACCGGGGAGCTGTTTTTT
CASSLGQGARTGELFF
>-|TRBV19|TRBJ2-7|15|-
TGTGCCAGTAGTATCTCAACAGGGCCCTCCTACGAGCAGTACTTC
CASSISTGPSYEQYF
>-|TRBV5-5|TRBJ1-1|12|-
TGTGCCAGCAGCTTGGCCTACACTGAAGCTTTCTTT
CASSLAYTEAFF
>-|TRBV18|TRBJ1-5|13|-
TGTGCCAGCTCGCCGGGGACTACTCAGCCCCAGCATTTT
CASSPGTTQPQHF
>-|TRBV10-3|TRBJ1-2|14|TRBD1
TGTGCCATCAGGGGACAGATCCTTAACTATGGCTACACCTTC
CAIRGQILNYGYTF
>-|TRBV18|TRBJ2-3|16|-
TGTGCCAGCTCACCACCGACCAGGGCTGGCACAGATACGCAGTATTTT
CASSPPTRAGTDTQYF
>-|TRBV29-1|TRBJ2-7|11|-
TGCAGCGTTGTGACAGCCTACGAGCAGTACTTC
CSVVTAYEQYF
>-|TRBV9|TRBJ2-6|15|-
TGTGCCAGCAGCGTCTCACTCTCTGGGGCCAACGTCCTGACTTTC
CASSVSLSGANVLTF
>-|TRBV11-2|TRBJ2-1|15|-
TGTGCCAGCAGCTTAGATCTGAGAGGAGGGAGTGAGCAGTTCTTC
CASSLDLRGGSEQFF
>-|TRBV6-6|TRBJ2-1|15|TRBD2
TGTGCCAGCAGCCCTACGGGACTAGGTGACAATGAGCAGTTCTTC
CASSPTGLGDNEQFF
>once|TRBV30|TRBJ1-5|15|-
TGTGCCTGGAGTGTTCGGGCCCGAGGGTATCAGCCCCAGCATTTT
CAWSVRARGYQPQHF
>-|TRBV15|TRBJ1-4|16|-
TGTGCCACCAGCTCGGAGGGTAGCTCAACTAATGAAAAACTGTTTTTT
CATSSEGSSTNEKLFF
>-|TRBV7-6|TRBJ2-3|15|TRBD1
TGTGCCAGCAGCCTAAGGACAGGAGCCACAGATACGCAGTATTTT
CASSLRTGATDTQYF
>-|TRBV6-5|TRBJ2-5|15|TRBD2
TGTGCCAGCAGTTCCCCCGGGAGGGTCGGAGAGACCCAGTACTTC
CASSSPGRVGETQYF
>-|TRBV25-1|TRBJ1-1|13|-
TGTGCCAGCAGTGGACGACAGAACACTGAAGCTTTCTTT
CASSGRQNTEAFF
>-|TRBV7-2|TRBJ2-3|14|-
TGTGCCTGCGGTGGTAGCTGGAGCACAGATACGCAGTATTTT
CACGGSWSTDTQYF
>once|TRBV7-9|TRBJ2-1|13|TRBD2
TGTGCCAGCGGGCTAGCGGGAATGGATGAGCAGTTCTTC
CASGLAGMDEQFF
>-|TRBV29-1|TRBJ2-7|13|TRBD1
TGCAGCGTTGACCCAGGGGGCGGTTACGAGCAGTACTTC
CSVDPGGGYEQYF
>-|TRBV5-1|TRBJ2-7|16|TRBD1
TGCGCCAGCAGCATAGGACAGGGGTTGGCCACCTACGAGCAGTACTTC
CASSIGQGLATYEQYF
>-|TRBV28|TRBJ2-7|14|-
TGTGCCAGCAGTTTCGTCGGCACAGGCTACGAGCAGTACTTC
CASSFVGTGYEQYF
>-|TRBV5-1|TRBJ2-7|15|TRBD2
TGCGCCAGCAGCTTGGTTAGCGGGGACCGCTACGAGCAGTACTTC
CASSLVSGDRYEQYF